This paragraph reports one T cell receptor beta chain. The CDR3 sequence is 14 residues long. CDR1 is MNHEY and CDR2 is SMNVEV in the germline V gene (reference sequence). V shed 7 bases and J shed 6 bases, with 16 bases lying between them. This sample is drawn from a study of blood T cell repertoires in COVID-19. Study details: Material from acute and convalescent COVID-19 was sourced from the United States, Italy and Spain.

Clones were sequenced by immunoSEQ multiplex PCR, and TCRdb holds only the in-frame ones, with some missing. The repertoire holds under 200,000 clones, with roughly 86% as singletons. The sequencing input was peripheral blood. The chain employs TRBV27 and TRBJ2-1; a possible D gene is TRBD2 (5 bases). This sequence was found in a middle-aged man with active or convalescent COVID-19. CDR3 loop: CASINSAGRNEQFF. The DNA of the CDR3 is TGTGCCAGCATAAATTCGGCGGGCCGCAATGAGCAGTTCTTC.